A single sample is the source of the 20 T cell receptor beta chains below, sequenced in a study of CD8 T cells in ankylosing spondylitis. TCRdb passed the 5' RACE reads through MiXCR, listing each CDR3 protein once. The sample contains under 250,000 distinct CDR3 sequences, 30% to 35% of which appear only once. The source material was blood, either unsorted or a sorted T cell fraction (not recorded which). The receptors derive from a male donor with ankylosing spondylitis or in good health (not recorded which).

A few counts support this clonotype. The chain has TRBV12-3 or TRBV12-4 and TRBJ1-2; 9 positions match TRBD1. The CDR3 is 14 residues long. With 5 bases clipped from V and 2 bases from J, the junction kept 3 bases outside the gene matches. CDR3 in DNA: TGTGCCAGCAGTACCGGGACAGGGAACTATGGCTACACCTTC. Protein sequence: CASSTGTGNYGYTF.

This clonotype has just one count. The CDR3 nucleotides read TGCAGTGCAGTGGACAGGGGGTGGACCCAGTACTTC. Translation gives CSAVDRGWTQYF. This sequence joins TRBV20-1 and TRBJ2-5, with 10 bases fitting TRBD1. Germline V CDR1 and CDR2: DFQATT, SNEGSKA (reference sequence). There are 12 residues in the CDR3. Germline trimming cut 6 bases from V and 7 bases from J; bases unmatched to any gene: 5.

This chain joins TRBV3-1 and TRBJ2-5; D is undetermined. This CDR3 contains 15 residues. Germline assignment: CDR1 LGHDT and CDR2 YNNKEL (reference sequence). V was trimmed by 4 bases and J by 0 bases, leaving 12 bases between them. CDR3 region: CASSLGRSYQETQYF. For the CDR3, the DNA is TGTGCCAGCAGCCTTGGAAGGTCGTACCAAGAGACCCAGTACTTC.

This clonotype was observed once. In nucleotides, the CDR3 is TGCAGTGCTAGAGGCAAGAGCTCCTACAATGAGCAGTTCTTC. It encodes CSARGKSSYNEQFF. V usage is TRBV20-1 and J usage is TRBJ2-1; D not resolved. V was pared by 1 base and J by 0 bases, with 7 bases between. The CDR3 sequence is 14 residues long. Germline V gene sequence: CDR1 DFQATT, CDR2 SNEGSKA (reference sequence).

The rearrangement uses TRBV5-6 and TRBJ1-5, with a weak D call TRBD1 (6 bases). This CDR3 comprises 14 residues. CDR1 is SGHDT and CDR2 is YYEEEE in the germline V gene. Trimming pared 4 bases from V and 3 bases from J, leaving 11 bases between. CDR3 bases: TGTGCCAGCAGCCGTACAGGGACCAATCAGCCCCAGCATTTT. Its protein product is CASSRTGTNQPQHF.

This clonotype was seen many times. The chain carries TRBV20-1 and TRBJ2-5; TRBD2 matches at 12 bases. CDR3 length: 14 amino acids. The ends lost 5 bases at V and 3 bases at J; junction bases unmatched: 4. Germline V gene sequence: CDR1 DFQATT, CDR2 SNEGSKA (reference sequence). The CDR3 sequence: CSARRLAGEETQYF. Written as DNA, the CDR3 is TGCAGTGCTCGGAGACTAGCGGGGGAAGAGACCCAGTACTTC.

The chain joins TRBV10-2 to TRBJ1-2; D uncertain. This CDR3 comprises 13 residues. Germline CDR1 is WSHSY and CDR2 is SAAADI. Trimming removed 2 bases at V and 5 bases at J, with 9 bases between. The CDR3 here is CASSEGISYGYTF. CDR3 nucleotide sequence: TGCGCCAGCAGTGAGGGGATATCTTATGGCTACACCTTC.

V and J are TRBV7-2 and TRBJ1-5, with 7 bases that match TRBD1. V lost 2 bases and J lost 1; bases outside the gene matches: 2. Germline lookup yields CDR1 SGHTA and CDR2 FQGNSA. The CDR3 runs to 15 residues. This chain's CDR3 is CASSLRDRSNQPQHF. The CDR3 nucleotides read TGTGCCAGCAGCTTAAGGGACAGAAGCAATCAGCCCCAGCATTTT. Looking up the rest from reference TRBV7-2 and TRBJ1-5 gives the full variable domain: GAGVSQSPSNKVTEKGKDVELRCDPISGHTALYWYRQSLGQGLEFLIYFQGNSAPDKSGLPSDRFSAERTGGSVSTLTIQRTQQEDSAVYLCASSLRDRSNQPQHFGDGTRLSIL.

The rearrangement joins TRBV7-9 to TRBJ1-2; D remains ambiguous. Trimming removed 4 bases at V and 14 bases at J, with 17 bases between. The CDR3 consists of 12 residues. The germline CDR1 and CDR2 sequences are SEHNR and FQNEAQ (reference sequence). CDR3 sequence: CASSSRVGQWTF. The DNA of the CDR3 is TGTGCCAGCAGCTCGCGTGTCGGGCAGTGGACCTTC.

This sequence joins TRBV6-1 and TRBJ1-3; D is ambiguous. Deletions cut 7 bases from V and 0 bases from J, with 7 bases between. Germline V gives CDR1 MNHNS, CDR2 SASEGT. This CDR3 has 13 residues. This CDR3 is CASKGSSGNTIYF. CDR3 coding DNA: TGTGCCAGCAAGGGAAGCTCTGGAAACACCATATATTTT.

Note on this clonotype: Mismatch with germline at one junction end may stem from a read error. The genes are TRBV28 and TRBJ2-5; the D gene could be TRBD1 or TRBD2 (5 bases each). The CDR3 has 14 residues. Per the germline V gene, CDR1 is MDHEN and CDR2 is SYDVKM. The CDR3 sequence is CASRPLTRGETHYF. DNA for the CDR3: TGTGCCAGCAGACCGCTTACTAGGGGAGAGACCCACTACTTC. Filled out from reference TRBV28 and TRBJ2-5, the complete variable domain reads DVKVTQSSRYLVKRTGEKVFLECVQDMDHENMFWYRQDPGLGLRLIYFSYDVKMKEKGDIPEGYSVSREKKERFSLILESASTNQTSMYLCASRPLTRGETHYFGPGTRLLVL.

This rearrangement joins TRBV12-3 or TRBV12-4 to TRBJ1-4; TRBD1 agrees at 8 bases. The ends lost 8 bases at V and 8 bases at J; junction bases unmatched: 7. This CDR3 spans 13 amino acids. The CDR3 here is CASGGQVDEKLFF. CDR3 coding DNA: TGTGCCAGCGGGGGACAGGTTGACGAAAAACTGTTTTTT.

This clonotype showed up just a few times. The chain uses TRBV5-1 and TRBJ2-7; D tentatively fits TRBD1 or TRBD2 (6 bases each). CDR3 length: 13 amino acids. CDR1 is SGHRS, CDR2 YFSETQ, per germline. V gave up 0 bases and J gave up 6 bases, with 10 bases separating them. DNA for the CDR3: TGCGCCAGCAGCTTGGGCAGGGGACTCGAGCAGTACTTC. This sequence encodes CASSLGRGLEQYF.

This clonotype was seen only a few times. The V gene is TRBV20-1, the J gene TRBJ2-3; 9 bases match TRBD1. The V gene end was trimmed by 0 bases and the J gene end by 4 bases; junction bases not matched to a gene: 5. The germline gives CDR1 DFQATT, CDR2 SNEGSKA (reference sequence). This CDR3 is built from 15 residues. The CDR3 bases are TGCAGTGCTAGAGATTCACAGGGGGCGGCAGATACGCAGTATTTT. Translated, it gives CSARDSQGAADTQYF.

V usage is TRBV5-1 and J usage is TRBJ2-1, with D perhaps matching TRBD2 (5 bases). The CDR3 consists of 15 residues. Trimming removed 0 bases from V and 0 bases from J, with 7 bases in between. Germline values: CDR1 SGHRS, CDR2 YFSETQ. The CDR3 DNA reads as TGCGCCAGCAGCTTGGTGGCGGGCTCCTACAATGAGCAGTTCTTC. Protein product: CASSLVAGSYNEQFF.

The J gene is TRBJ2-5, the V gene TRBV11-2; possibly TRBD2 for D (6 bases). CDR1 SGHAT and CDR2 FQNNGV come from the germline V gene. The V end lost 7 bases, the J end lost 0 bases, and 15 bases lay between the germline ends. This CDR3 comprises 15 residues. The CDR3 nucleotides are TGTGCCAGCAAAGGGCGGGGCAACTACCAAGAGACCCAGTACTTC. The encoded protein is CASKGRGNYQETQYF.

J is TRBJ2-2 and V is TRBV20-1; D not certain. The CDR3 consists of 13 residues. Trimming shortened V by 4 bases and J by 2 bases, and 8 bases separated the two germline ends. Germline CDR1 and CDR2: DFQATT and SNEGSKA (reference sequence). CDR3 bases: TGCAGTGCTAAACCTCCAAACACCGGGGAGCTGTTTTTT. As protein: CSAKPPNTGELFF.

This clonotype occurred a few times. The rearrangement joins TRBV20-1 to TRBJ1-2, with D possibly matching TRBD1 (6 bases). Trimming shortened V by 1 base and J by 4 bases, and 13 bases separated the two germline ends. This CDR3 contains 14 residues. Germline CDR1 is DFQATT and CDR2 is SNEGSKA (reference sequence). The CDR3 nucleotides read TGCAGTGCTAGAGCAGGGGCCCTTTCCTATGGCTACACCTTC. Protein: CSARAGALSYGYTF.

V usage is TRBV20-1 and J usage is TRBJ2-7; 10 nucleotides match TRBD1. This CDR3 contains 15 residues. The germline V gene has CDR1 DFQATT and CDR2 SNEGSKA (reference sequence). The V and J ends lost 6 bases and 5 bases, in that order; junction bases with no gene match: 13. CDR3 amino acids: CSAETGGLSMDEQYF. The CDR3 coding sequence is TGCAGTGCCGAGACAGGGGGCTTGTCAATGGACGAGCAGTACTTC.

The chain links TRBV20-1 to TRBJ2-7; 9 bases match TRBD1. The CDR3 sequence is 15 residues long. Germline V gene data show CDR1 as DFQATT and CDR2 as SNEGSKA (reference sequence). Trimming at V came to 4 bases and at J to 6 bases, leaving 13 bases not matched to a gene. CDR3 region: CSAKLSAWTGAEQYF. For the CDR3, the DNA is TGCAGTGCTAAATTATCGGCGTGGACAGGGGCCGAGCAGTACTTC.